This entry is about one T cell receptor (beta chain). This record comes from a study of CD8+CD57+ T cells in acquired aplastic anemia. Study at large: The average for DNA from sorted CD4+ and CD8+ cells was around 3.4 ug.

The template used for profiling TCR beta VDJ and CDR3 was genomic DNA. Each CDR3 protein is one row after TCRdb ran MiXCR on the reads. The table includes under 350,000 distinct CDR3 sequences, approximately 57% detected once. Patients sequenced had flow cytometry evidence of CD8+CD57+ cell expansion. Patients uniformly had severe acquired aplastic anemia. This CDR3 has 15 residues. Between the trimmed V and J ends, which lost 3 bases and 3 bases, there was a span of 12 bases. Germline loops: CDR1 KGHDR, CDR2 SFDVKD. Sequences were obtained from sorted CD4+, CD8+, or CD8+CD57+ T cells (not recorded which) from PBMCs. This chain joins TRBV24-1 and TRBJ2-3; D may be TRBD1 (6 bases). This receptor was obtained from a human donor with aplastic anemia. The CDR3 region has the DNA TGTGCCACCAGTGATCCCAGGGGTGGGACAGATACGCAGTATTTT. It specifies CATSDPRGGTDTQYF.